This T cell receptor (beta chain) was identified during a study of T cell responses to AZD1222 COVID-19 vaccine. Notes on the study in general: In the spike-specific TCR repertoire, nearly half reportedly target unmutated variant regions. Most donors were white British and more were female, and clonal diversity was possibly underestimated. Seropositive status at baseline applied to only five to seven AZD1222 recipients.

The analysis combined second doses at about 4 or about 12 weeks. This CDR3 has 17 amino acids. Trimming removed 6 bases from V and 5 bases from J, with 22 bases in between. CDR1 is MGHRA and CDR2 is YSYEKL in the germline V gene. About this clone itself: Its antigen is unknown.

Clones were read by immunoSEQ multiplex PCR, and TCRdb kept only the in-frame ones, dropping some. There are 250,000 to 300,000 clones in the sample; almost 95% occur only once, and around 0.5% lies in the top ten. This material consisted of peripheral blood, taken 28 days after the second AZD1222 dose. The gene calls are TRBV4-1 and TRBJ1-4, with D hard to call. The receptor comes from an adult who received the AZD1222 COVID-19 vaccine. CDR3 region: CASRPSGGQDSNEKLFF. The CDR3, as DNA: TGCGCCAGCAGGCCATCGGGAGGGCAGGACTCAAATGAAAAACTGTTTTTT.